Each of the 25 T cell receptor beta chains below was sequenced from the same sample in a study of Graves' ophthalmopathy and Graves' hyperthyroidism. Amplified TCR beta CDR3 regions were obtained using RNA transcripts as template. Amplification began with first-round RT-PCR using HTBI primers, then second-round multiplex PCR was performed. TCRdb redid the calling of the multiplex PCR reads with MiXCR, one entry per CDR3 protein. The repertoire holds about 740,000 distinct CDR3 sequences, with roughly two fifths as singletons. Sequenced sample: peripheral blood. The source of these receptors is an adult man with Graves' ophthalmopathy.

This clonotype has a handful of counts. The chain links TRBV7-9 to TRBJ2-7; 9 bases match TRBD2. The V gene's germline CDR1 is SEHNR and CDR2 FQNEAQ (reference sequence). CDR3 length equals 16 residues. The ends lost 6 bases at V and 0 bases at J; junction bases unmatched: 9. The CDR3 DNA follows: TGTGCCAGCAGTTTAATTTTTAGCGGGAGCTCCTACGAGCAGTACTTC. Translated: CASSLIFSGSSYEQYF.

The chain has TRBV7-9 and TRBJ1-1; TRBD1 agrees at 7 bases. This CDR3 spans 15 amino acids. Germline-derived CDR1 and CDR2 are SEHNR and FQNEAQ (reference sequence). Trimming took 6 bases from V and 3 from J; bases not matched to a gene: 10. For the CDR3, the DNA is TGTGCCAGCAGTCCCCAAGGGGGCGCGCACACTGAAGCTTTCTTT. Translated, it gives CASSPQGGAHTEAFF.

This clonotype was counted ten times or more. The chain carries TRBV7-9 and TRBJ1-1, with D possibly matching TRBD1 (6 bases). V was cut by 3 bases and J by 5 bases, with 13 bases left in between. The germline V gene encodes CDR1 SEHNR and CDR2 FQNEAQ (reference sequence). The CDR3 covers 14 residues. The CDR3 DNA is TGTGCCAGCAGCTTGGTCAGGGGAGAGACTGAAGCTTTCTTT. This codes for CASSLVRGETEAFF.

V usage is TRBV2 and J usage is TRBJ2-7; 7 bases are shared with TRBD1. Germline V gene data show CDR1 as SNHLY and CDR2 as FYNNEI. V was clipped by 4 bases and J by 3 bases; unmatched bases: 6. This CDR3 is built from 14 residues. The CDR3 DNA follows: TGTGCCAGCAGTGGAGGGGGCCACTACTACGAGCAGTACTTC. As protein: CASSGGGHYYEQYF.

This sequence joins TRBV10-3 and TRBJ1-4; tentatively, D is TRBD1 (6 bases). CDR1 and CDR2 (germline): ENHRY, SYGVKD. Trimming removed 10 bases at V and 6 bases at J, with 12 bases between. This CDR3 spans 12 amino acids. CDR3 region: CATGGFDEKLFF. The CDR3 nucleotides are TGTGCCACGGGGGGCTTTGATGAAAAACTGTTTTTT.

This clonotype was found once. A much larger clone differs from this one at a single base, so this may be a read error. The CDR3 spells CAASSSRARAYQETQYF. CDR3 nucleotides: TGTGCCGCCAGCAGTTCCCGGGCTCGGGCGTACCAAGAGACCCAGTACTTC. J is TRBJ2-5 and V is TRBV15; D not certain. Germline V gene sequence: CDR1 LNHNV, CDR2 YYDKDF (reference sequence). The length of the CDR3 is 17 residues. The full variable domain, in which reference TRBV15 and TRBJ2-5 provide the parts outside the CDR3, is DAMVIQNPRYQVTQFGKPVTLSCSQTLNHNVMYWYQQKSSQAPKLLFHYYDKDFNNEADTPDNFQSRRPNTSFCFLDIRSPGLGDTAMYLCAASSSRARAYQETQYFGPGTRLLVL.

This clonotype came up a few times. The genes are TRBV10-3 and TRBJ2-5; TRBD2 agrees at 11 bases. Germline CDR1 ENHRY, CDR2 SYGVKD. The V segment lost 10 bases and the J segment 1 base; nucleotides outside the gene matches: 8. The CDR3 is made up of 15 amino acids. This CDR3 is CASKPGTSGQETQYF. The CDR3, as DNA: TGTGCCAGCAAACCCGGGACTAGCGGCCAAGAGACCCAGTACTTC.

The chain couples TRBV10-3 to TRBJ1-2, with D perhaps matching TRBD1 (5 bases). CDR1 is ENHRY and CDR2 is SYGVKD in the germline V gene. The CDR3 loop spans 14 amino acids. The V end lost 0 bases, the J end lost 7 bases, and 12 bases lay between the germline ends. CDR3 sequence (DNA): TGTGCCATCAGTGAGTCACTCCAGGGAGGTGGCTACACCTTC. This gives the protein CAISESLQGGGYTF.

This chain's CDR3 is CASRDEGMNTGELFF. CDR3 nucleotides: TGTGCCAGCAGGGACGAGGGGATGAACACCGGGGAGCTGTTTTTT. This chain uses TRBV25-1 with TRBJ2-2; either TRBD1 or TRBD2 may supply D (5 bases each). Germline V CDR1 and CDR2: MGHDK, SYGVNS. V lost 6 bases, J lost 1 base, and 12 bases lay in between. The CDR3 has 15 amino acids.

Comment on this clonotype: The junction departs from germline at one end; a sequencing error may be responsible. The V call is TRBV29-1, the J call TRBJ2-7; TRBD1 might be the D (5 bases). This CDR3 spans 13 amino acids. Germline V CDR1 and CDR2: SQVTM, ANQGSEA. In DNA, the CDR3 is TGTGCCTGGCAAGGGGCTGGGTTCTACGAGCAGTACTTC. Translated: CAWQGAGFYEQYF.

This clonotype occurred a few times. V usage is TRBV7-8 and J usage is TRBJ1-4; maybe TRBD1 (5 bases). There are 15 residues in the CDR3. Trimming shortened V by 1 base and J by 8 bases, and 14 bases separated the two germline ends. CDR1 SGHVS and CDR2 FQNEAQ come from the germline V gene. The CDR3: CASSLDGGFEEKLFF. DNA of the CDR3: TGTGCCAGCAGCTTAGACGGGGGGTTCGAGGAAAAACTGTTTTTT.

The chain combines TRBV29-1 with TRBJ2-5; 7 positions match TRBD2. V lost 3 bases and J lost 11; bases outside the gene matches: 12. Germline assignment: CDR1 SQVTM and CDR2 ANQGSEA. This CDR3 region has 13 residues. CDR3 nucleotides: TGCAGCGTTGACCGGGACTACTCCAATGAGCAGTACTTC. It specifies CSVDRDYSNEQYF.

This clonotype was seen ten or more times. CDR3 sequence reads: CSVEAGTNSYEQYF. The DNA for the CDR3 is TGCAGCGTTGAAGCCGGGACTAACTCCTACGAGCAGTACTTC. The rearrangement links TRBV29-1 to TRBJ2-7, with 7 bases identical to TRBD2. Germline values: CDR1 SQVTM, CDR2 ANQGSEA. The CDR3 extends over 14 amino acids. V trimming: 1 base; J trimming: 0 bases; junction bases outside the gene matches: 3.

The V gene is TRBV5-1, the J gene TRBJ2-3; 7 positions match TRBD2. The V gene end was trimmed by 1 base and the J gene end by 4 bases; junction bases not matched to a gene: 9. The length of the CDR3 is 16 residues. Per the germline V gene, CDR1 is SGHRS and CDR2 is YFSETQ. CDR3 DNA: TGCGCCAGCAGCTTGAACCTAGCGGCCCCGGCAGATACGCAGTATTTT. As protein: CASSLNLAAPADTQYF.

With regard to this clonotype: One junction end disagrees with the germline gene, perhaps due to a read error. The chain has TRBV12-3 or TRBV12-4 and TRBJ1-4, with a tentative D call TRBD1 (6 bases). The CDR3 runs 15 residues. CDR3 sequence reads: CASSFNQGRREKLFF. The CDR3 DNA reads TGTGCCAGTAGTTTTAACCAGGGGAGACGGGAAAAACTGTTTTTT.

The J gene is TRBJ1-2, the V gene TRBV19; 10 bases agree with TRBD1. The CDR3 runs 13 residues. The V gene's germline CDR1 is LNHDA and CDR2 SQIVND (reference sequence). V was clipped by 9 bases and J by 7 bases; unmatched bases: 8. CDR3 amino acids: CASSRGQGFGYTF. The CDR3 DNA sequence: TGTGCCAGCAGCCGGGGACAGGGGTTTGGCTACACCTTC.

This clonotype was counted a single time. The chain links TRBV10-2 to TRBJ1-1, with 8 positions matching TRBD1. CDR3 size: 13 residues. Trimming at V came to 4 bases and at J to 7 bases, leaving 5 bases not matched to a gene. The germline CDR1 and CDR2 sequences are WSHSY and SAAADI. CDR3 coding DNA: TGCGCCAGCAGTGCGGACAGGGCATTTGAAGCTTTCTTT. Translation gives CASSADRAFEAFF.

This clonotype was counted many times. The chain recombines TRBV7-2 with TRBJ1-2; D unresolved. Germline loops: CDR1 SGHTA, CDR2 FQGNSA. This CDR3 region has 13 residues. The V and J ends lost 5 bases and 8 bases respectively, with 15 bases between them. The CDR3 reads CASSHNGVPGYTF. The CDR3 nucleotides read TGTGCCAGCAGCCACAACGGGGTTCCGGGCTACACCTTC.

This clonotype has a handful of counts. Given the absence of the conserved phenylalanine or tryptophan at the CDR3 end, a read error is likely. The rearrangement links TRBV7-9 to TRBJ1-1, with 8 bases fitting TRBD1. Germline-derived CDR1 and CDR2 are SEHNR and FQNEAQ (reference sequence). The V gene end was trimmed by 3 bases and the J gene end by 0 bases; junction bases not matched to a gene: 9. This CDR3 comprises 17 residues. The CDR3 DNA reads TGTGCCAGCAGCTTTGGACAGGGATCACCAATGAACACTGAAGCTTTCCTT. Encoded protein: CASSFGQGSPMNTEAFL.

This chain uses TRBV10-3 with TRBJ1-2; a weak D match, TRBD1 (6 bases). The CDR3 sequence is 13 residues long. Germline V gene sequence: CDR1 ENHRY, CDR2 SYGVKD. V was cut by 5 bases and J by 7 bases, with 14 bases left in between. The CDR3 DNA reads as TGTGCCATCAGTCATTCCCAGGGGCCTGGCTACACCTTC. Its translation is CAISHSQGPGYTF.

In this sample, this clonotype turned up many times. The chain couples TRBV29-1 to TRBJ2-7; D may be TRBD1 (5 bases). CDR3 length equals 13 residues. From germline, CDR1 is SQVTM and CDR2 ANQGSEA. The V end lost 4 bases, the J end lost 2 bases, and 12 bases lay between the germline ends. The CDR3 sequence: CSVVLRDAYEQYF. The CDR3 DNA reads as TGCAGCGTTGTACTCAGGGATGCCTACGAGCAGTACTTC.

With regard to this clonotype: Its ends do not fully match the called genes, so a read error is possible. The V and J genes are TRBV5-1 and TRBJ2-7; D gene uncertain. This CDR3 spans 14 amino acids. Germline V CDR1 and CDR2: SGHRS, YFSETQ. CDR3 sequence: CVSSSIVSSYEQYF. CDR3 DNA: TGTGTCAGCAGCTCAATAGTTTCCTCCTACGAGCAGTACTTC.

This clonotype was seen ten or more times. The genes are TRBV7-2 and TRBJ1-2; TRBD1 aligns across 7 bases. CDR1 is SGHTA, CDR2 FQGNSA, per germline. The CDR3 is made up of 14 amino acids. Trimming took 0 bases from V and 6 from J; bases not matched to a gene: 4. The CDR3 loop reads CASSLAGTVDGYTF. Here the CDR3 DNA reads TGTGCCAGCAGCTTAGCTGGGACAGTGGATGGCTACACCTTC.

This sequence joins TRBV20-1 and TRBJ1-5; D unclear. There are 11 residues in the CDR3. Trimming took 6 bases from V and 9 from J, leaving 12 bases between them. The germline V gene has CDR1 DFQATT and CDR2 SNEGSKA (reference sequence). The CDR3 loop reads CSAETTGPQHF. CDR3 bases: TGCAGTGCGGAAACCACCGGGCCCCAGCATTTT.

This clonotype has just one count. V is TRBV29-1 and J is TRBJ2-7, with TRBD1 matching 8 bases. Germline V gives CDR1 SQVTM, CDR2 ANQGSEA. CDR3 length: 13 residues. Losses at the gene ends were 8 bases for V and 3 bases for J; bases not matched to a gene: 9. The CDR3 sequence is CSPRPGQGYEQYF. CDR3 nucleotides: TGCAGCCCGAGACCCGGACAGGGCTACGAGCAGTACTTC.